Below are 20 T cell receptor beta chains sequenced from a single sample in a study of shared clonotypes between healthy human individuals. The method was immunoSEQ multiplex PCR; TCRdb's version includes in-frame clones alone and lacks a portion of them. The table has roughly 500,000 clones, about 76% seen once. Sequencing input: PBMCs. The receptors stem from a woman aged 40-49 years in good health. Some clones in this sample may be carry-over from other donors' samples.

This rearrangement joins TRBV10-3 to TRBJ2-1; unclear D gene. CDR1 is ENHRY and CDR2 is SYGVKD in the germline V gene. The length of the CDR3 is 11 residues. Trimming pared 3 bases from V and 4 bases from J, leaving 1 base between. CDR3 bases: TGTGCCATCAGTGATTACAATGAGCAGTTCTTC. This sequence encodes CAISDYNEQFF.

V usage is TRBV30 and J usage is TRBJ2-1; D is unresolved. The CDR3 extends over 11 amino acids. V gave up 5 bases and J gave up 8 bases, with 10 bases separating them. CDR1 GTSNPN and CDR2 SVGIG come from the germline V gene (reference sequence). The CDR3, as DNA: TGTGCCTGGGATTACTTGGATGAGCAGTTCTTC. Translation: CAWDYLDEQFF. Full variable domain (remainder filled in from reference TRBV30 and TRBJ2-1): SQTIHQWPATLVQPVGSPLSLECTVEGTSNPNLYWYRQAAGRGLQLLFYSVGIGQISSEVPQNLSASRPQDRQFILSSKKLLLSDSGFYLCAWDYLDEQFFGPGTRLTVL.

J is TRBJ2-1 and V is TRBV5-1; D is possibly TRBD1 (6 bases). This CDR3 spans 15 amino acids. The germline V gene has CDR1 SGHRS and CDR2 YFSETQ. Trimming took off 4 bases at V and 1 base at J, with 12 bases between the two ends. This CDR3 is CASSQTQGSYNEQFF. Written as DNA, the CDR3 is TGCGCCAGCAGCCAAACACAGGGATCCTACAATGAGCAGTTCTTC.

The chain joins TRBV28 to TRBJ2-3; 7 bases align to TRBD2. V trimming: 4 bases; J trimming: 6 bases; junction bases outside the gene matches: 16. This CDR3 has 17 amino acids. The germline V gene has CDR1 MDHEN and CDR2 SYDVKM. CDR3 DNA sequence: TGTGCCAGCAGTTCAAGCCTTAGCGGGCAAACGGCGGATACGCAGTATTTT. Residues: CASSSSLSGQTADTQYF.

This chain connects TRBV18 to TRBJ2-7; 7 bases are shared with TRBD1. The V segment lost 3 bases and the J segment 4 bases; nucleotides outside the gene matches: 3. The CDR3 is made up of 13 amino acids. Germline lookup yields CDR1 KGHSH and CDR2 LQKENI. In nucleotides, the CDR3 is TGTGCCAGCTCACCCGAGGGACAGTACGAGCAGTACTTC. Protein sequence: CASSPEGQYEQYF.

A word on this clone: This sample includes further DNA sequences coding for the same CDR3. This sequence joins TRBV7-2 and TRBJ2-2, with D tentatively TRBD1 (5 bases). The CDR3 runs to 14 residues. The germline V gene encodes CDR1 SGHTA and CDR2 FQGNSA. With 1 base removed from V and 5 bases from J, the gap between germline ends came to 8 bases. The CDR3, as DNA: TGTGCCAGCAGCTTAGAGGGGCTGACCGGGGAGCTGTTTTTT. It translates to CASSLEGLTGELFF.

To note about this clone: This likely stems from a read error, as it lies one base from a far larger clone. The gene calls are TRBV6-1 and TRBJ1-2; a possible D gene is TRBD1 (6 bases). Germline assignment: CDR1 MNHNS and CDR2 SASEGT. This CDR3 region has 15 residues. DNA for the CDR3: TGTGCCTGCAGTGGAGGAGGACAGTCTTTCTATGGCTACACCTTC. Translating it yields CACSGGGQSFYGYTF.

The chain employs TRBV6-1 and TRBJ2-7; 7 bases match TRBD2. CDR3 size: 15 residues. The germline V gene encodes CDR1 MNHNS and CDR2 SASEGT. Germline trimming cut 3 bases from V and 2 bases from J; bases unmatched to any gene: 7. In DNA form, the CDR3 reads TGTGCCAGCAGTGACCCGGGACTACCCCCCTACGAGCAGTACTTC. It is translated as CASSDPGLPPYEQYF.

The genes are TRBV27 and TRBJ2-5, with 11 bases matching TRBD2. The end of the DNA is better explained by TRBJ2-7, so the J call may be wrong. This CDR3 spans 15 amino acids. Per the germline V gene, CDR1 is MNHEY and CDR2 is SMNVEV (reference sequence). As DNA, the CDR3 is TGTGCCAGCAGTTTTACTAGCGGGAGCTCCTACGAGCAGTACTTC. Translating gives CASSFTSGSSYEQYF.

This sequence joins TRBV7-9 and TRBJ2-1, with 12 bases matching TRBD2. CDR1 SEHNR and CDR2 FQNEAQ come from the germline V gene (reference sequence). CDR3 size: 17 residues. J lost 7 bases, V lost 5 bases, and 12 bases had no gene match. For the CDR3, the DNA is TGTGCCAGCAGCCGATACGGCCTAGCGGGAGGGCTTAATGAGCAGTTCTTC. Its protein product is CASSRYGLAGGLNEQFF.

In this sample, this clone turned up once. This rearrangement joins TRBV29-1 to TRBJ2-7, with 8 bases aligning to TRBD1. Germline V gene sequence: CDR1 SQVTM, CDR2 ANQGSEA. J gave up 5 bases and V 2 bases, and 14 bases lay outside the gene matches. The CDR3 has 16 residues. CDR3 bases: TGCAGCGTTGAACGACAGGGGCCAGGGGGCCCCGACGAGCAGTACTTC. This sequence encodes CSVERQGPGGPDEQYF.

This chain uses TRBV7-3 with TRBJ1-1; D gene ambiguous. V lost 2 bases, J lost 4 bases, and 8 bases lay in between. Germline CDR1 SGHTA, CDR2 FQGTGA. This CDR3 spans 13 amino acids. The chain's CDR3 is CASSLGRATEAFF. The CDR3 DNA reads as TGTGCCAGCAGCTTAGGGAGGGCCACTGAAGCTTTCTTT.

This rearrangement joins TRBV28 to TRBJ2-2; 8 bases fit TRBD2. The CDR3 has 15 amino acids. V lost 2 bases to trimming and J lost 6 bases; unmatched junction nucleotides: 5. Germline values: CDR1 MDHEN, CDR2 SYDVKM. The CDR3 is CASSLPGGRAGELFF. DNA of the CDR3: TGTGCCAGCAGTTTACCGGGAGGGAGGGCCGGGGAGCTGTTTTTT. Full variable domain (outside the CDR3, taken from reference TRBV28 and TRBJ2-2): DVKVTQSSRYLVKRTGEKVFLECVQDMDHENMFWYRQDPGLGLRLIYFSYDVKMKEKGDIPEGYSVSREKKERFSLILESASTNQTSMYLCASSLPGGRAGELFFGEGSRLTVL.

This clone was observed a handful of times. The chain couples TRBV7-8 to TRBJ1-5, with D tentatively TRBD1 (5 bases). The V gene lost 5 bases and the J gene lost 4 bases, with 12 bases spanning the gap. The CDR3 runs 14 residues. Germline V lookup: CDR1 SGHVS, CDR2 FQNEAQ. CDR3 sequence (DNA): TGTGCCAGCAGCCTAGGGGCCGGTAATCAGCCCCAGCATTTT. It translates to CASSLGAGNQPQHF. Full variable domain (missing parts from reference TRBV7-8 and TRBJ1-5): GAGVSQSPRYKVAKRGQDVALRCDPISGHVSLFWYQQALGQGPEFLTYFQNEAQLDKSGLPSDRFFAERPEGSVSTLKIQRTQQEDSAVYLCASSLGAGNQPQHFGDGTRLSIL.

To note about this clone: This CDR3 is also generated by other DNA sequences in the sample. The chain uses TRBV18 and TRBJ1-5; D is unclear. Germline V gives CDR1 KGHSH, CDR2 LQKENI. V lost 2 bases and J lost 0, with 5 bases in between. CDR3 length equals 14 residues. CDR3: CASSPSGSNQPQHF. The CDR3 DNA follows: TGTGCCAGCTCACCATCAGGTAGCAATCAGCCCCAGCATTTT.

A note on this clone: The sample carries other DNA sequences with the same CDR3. The CDR3 DNA reads as TGTGCCAGCAGCTTAGGGCGAGAGACCCAGTACTTC. Encoded protein: CASSLGRETQYF. The chain has TRBV7-9 and TRBJ2-5; D is unresolved. Trimming removed 1 base at V and 4 bases at J, with 4 bases between. Germline CDR1 and CDR2: SEHNR and FQNEAQ (reference sequence). This CDR3 contains 12 residues.

J is TRBJ2-1 and V is TRBV2, with 14 bases matching TRBD2. The CDR3 has 17 residues. Germline trimming cut 6 bases from V and 7 bases from J; bases unmatched to any gene: 11. The germline V gene has CDR1 SNHLY and CDR2 FYNNEI. CDR3 amino acids: CASRPGLAGGLTNEQFF. CDR3 in DNA: TGTGCCAGCAGGCCAGGACTAGCGGGAGGTTTAACGAATGAGCAGTTCTTC.

The chain uses TRBV5-1 and TRBJ2-2, with a weak D call TRBD1 (5 bases). The V end lost 0 bases, the J end lost 6 bases, and 18 bases lay between the germline ends. This CDR3 region has 17 residues. Germline V lookup: CDR1 SGHRS, CDR2 YFSETQ. The CDR3 bases are TGCGCCAGCAGCTTGGAGGCTGGCAGGGTGGGTGCCGGGGAGCTGTTTTTT. It is translated as CASSLEAGRVGAGELFF. Full variable domain (remainder filled in from reference TRBV5-1 and TRBJ2-2): KAGVTQTPRYLIKTRGQQVTLSCSPISGHRSVSWYQQTPGQGLQFLFEYFSETQRNKGNFPGRFSGRQFSNSRSEMNVSTLELGDSALYLCASSLEAGRVGAGELFFGEGSRLTVL.

The gene calls are TRBV28 and TRBJ1-5, with D unclear. V shed 6 bases and J shed 7 bases, with 10 bases lying between them. In germline, CDR1 is MDHEN, CDR2 SYDVKM. The CDR3 length is 12 residues. The CDR3 DNA follows: TGTGCCAGCAGAAGGTCGGGGCAGCCCCAGCATTTT. This gives the protein CASRRSGQPQHF.

The V and J genes are TRBV13 and TRBJ2-3; D unclear. CDR3 length: 11 amino acids. Per germline, CDR1 PRHDT and CDR2 FYEKMQ (reference sequence). Trimming took off 1 base at V and 4 bases at J, with 0 bases between the two ends. CDR3 in DNA: TGTGCCAGCAGCTTAGCAGATACGCAGTATTTT. This sequence encodes CASSLADTQYF.